Below are 28 T cell receptor beta chains sequenced from a single sample in a study of control samples from healthy donors and cancer patients. Here immunoSEQ multiplex PCR was the method, and the copy in TCRdb shows in-frame clones only, minus some. The sample contains about 92,000 clones, approximately 78% of which appear only once. Sequenced input: blood. Every receptor here comes from a woman aged 55-69 years in good health.

CDR3 in DNA: TGTGCCAGCTCACCTCGGACTAGCGGAGACACCGGGGAGCTGTTTTTT. Its translation is CASSPRTSGDTGELFF. This chain uses TRBV18 with TRBJ2-2, with 10 bases aligning to TRBD2. Unmatched junction bases numbered 4, after V lost 3 bases and J lost 3 bases. This CDR3 comprises 16 residues. Germline assignment: CDR1 KGHSH and CDR2 LQKENI.

The rearrangement links TRBV11-2 to TRBJ1-3; 7 bases fit TRBD1. This CDR3 has 13 amino acids. Germline V gene sequence: CDR1 SGHAT, CDR2 FQNNGV. Unmatched junction bases numbered 5, after V lost 8 bases and J lost 4 bases. The CDR3 region is CASDRAAGNTIYF. In DNA, the CDR3 is TGTGCCAGCGACAGGGCTGCGGGAAACACCATATATTTT.

Points on this clone: At one of its ends the junction is not consistent with the germline gene, which may arise from a read error. The chain is built from TRBV14 and TRBJ2-7, with D uncertain. This CDR3 has 12 residues. Per germline, CDR1 SGHDN and CDR2 FVKESK. DNA of the CDR3: TGTGCCGGCAGCCAAGTTAAGTACGAGCAGTACTTC. Protein: CAGSQVKYEQYF.

The V call is TRBV5-4, the J call TRBJ1-2; D might be TRBD1 (6 bases). The V gene lost 4 bases and the J gene lost 4 bases, with 11 bases spanning the gap. Germline CDR1 reads SGHNT; CDR2 reads YYREEE (reference sequence). This CDR3 is built from 13 residues. CDR3 in DNA: TGTGCCAGCAGCCCACAGGGAGTCTATGGCTACACCTTC. Translated: CASSPQGVYGYTF.

The chain's CDR3 is CASSWGDTQYF. In DNA, the CDR3 is TGTGCCAGCAGTTGGGGGGATACGCAGTATTTT. This chain connects TRBV12-3 or TRBV12-4 to TRBJ2-3; either TRBD1 or TRBD2 may fit D (5 bases each). This CDR3 is built from 11 residues. With 4 bases removed from V and 6 bases from J, the gap between germline ends came to 5 bases.

V is TRBV19 and J is TRBJ1-5, with TRBD1 identical over 9 bases. The ends lost 4 bases at V and 7 bases at J; junction bases unmatched: 11. This CDR3 contains 16 residues. Germline V gene data show CDR1 as LNHDA and CDR2 as SQIVND (reference sequence). CDR3 nucleotides: TGTGCCAGTAGTAACAAACAGGGGGCGCGGGGGCAGCCCCAGCATTTT. Translated, it gives CASSNKQGARGQPQHF.

This chain links TRBV28 with TRBJ1-1; D is perhaps TRBD1 (5 bases). Trimming left V 8 bases short and J 10 bases short, with 14 bases between. The CDR3 extends over 11 amino acids. Germline CDR1 reads MDHEN; CDR2 reads SYDVKM. CDR3 residues: CASRTRAVAFF. CDR3 nucleotides: TGTGCCAGCCGGACCAGGGCGGTAGCTTTCTTT.

The V and J genes are TRBV28 and TRBJ2-1; tentative D call: TRBD2 (6 bases). Germline V CDR1 and CDR2: MDHEN, SYDVKM. V lost 3 bases and J lost 6, with 18 bases in between. There are 16 residues in the CDR3. This chain's CDR3 is CASSFLRSMTSNEQFF. CDR3 nucleotides: TGTGCCAGCAGTTTTCTTAGGTCGATGACTAGCAATGAGCAGTTCTTC.

The V call is TRBV3-1 (or the pseudogene TRBV3-2), the J call TRBJ2-1; D gene unclear. Trimming left V 5 bases short and J 10 bases short, with 12 bases between. This CDR3 region has 12 residues. Germline CDR1 and CDR2: LGHDT and YNNKEL (reference sequence). CDR3 bases: TGTGCCAGCAGCACCGCGCCTGGAGAGCAGTTCTTC. Its protein product is CASSTAPGEQFF.

A few counts support this clone. The chain has TRBV5-1 and TRBJ1-5; TRBD1 aligns across 8 bases. J was trimmed by 2 bases and V by 4 bases; bases with no gene match: 5. The germline V gene encodes CDR1 SGHRS and CDR2 YFSETQ. The CDR3 is 15 residues long. The CDR3 region has the DNA TGCGCCAGCAGCCCAACGACAGGGGGCAATCAGCCCCAGCATTTT. Translating it yields CASSPTTGGNQPQHF.

The chain recombines TRBV6-1 with TRBJ1-3; D possibly corresponds to TRBD1 (5 bases). Between the trimmed V and J ends, which lost 3 bases and 4 bases, there was a span of 16 bases. This CDR3 spans 16 amino acids. Germline V gene lookup returns CDR1 MNHNS and CDR2 SASEGT. Written as DNA, the CDR3 is TGTGCCAGCAGTGACAGCGGCCAGGGTGCCGGAAACACCATATATTTT. Its protein product is CASSDSGQGAGNTIYF.

CDR3 region: CASSVYGVNYGYTF. CDR3 coding DNA: TGTGCCAGCAGTGTGTACGGAGTGAACTATGGCTACACCTTC. V is TRBV28 and J is TRBJ1-2; D not resolved. Germline loops: CDR1 MDHEN, CDR2 SYDVKM. The CDR3 totals 14 residues. Trimming cost V 5 bases and J 2 bases, with 12 bases left between them.

V is TRBV6-4 and J is TRBJ2-1; D possibly corresponds to TRBD2 (5 bases). V lost 3 bases and J lost 6, with 15 bases in between. The CDR3 length is 15 residues. Germline V lookup: CDR1 MRHNA, CDR2 SNTAGT. CDR3 DNA sequence: TGTGCCAGCAGTGAAAAGAGGGCTAGCCGCAATGAGCAGTTCTTC. Translation: CASSEKRASRNEQFF.

In nucleotides, the CDR3 is TGTGCCAGCAGCTTGAGTCTAGCGGGAGTCAACTGGAATGAGCAGTTCTTC. It encodes CASSLSLAGVNWNEQFF. The chain has TRBV5-5 and TRBJ2-1; TRBD2 agrees at 10 bases. CDR3 length: 17 residues. Germline V lookup: CDR1 SGHKS, CDR2 YYEKEE (reference sequence). The junction had 11 bases not matched to a gene; V was cut back by 1 base and J by 7 bases.

The chain combines TRBV3-1 (or the pseudogene TRBV3-2) with TRBJ2-7, with 7 bases matching TRBD1. Germline lookup yields CDR1 LGHDT and CDR2 YNNKEL (reference sequence). This CDR3 comprises 16 residues. Losses at the gene ends were 2 bases for V and 9 bases for J; bases not matched to a gene: 16. CDR3 amino acids: CASSQTYGVGGSGQYF. In DNA form, the CDR3 reads TGTGCCAGCAGCCAAACCTATGGTGTAGGGGGCAGTGGGCAGTACTTC.

The table lists this clone with a few counts. The genes are TRBV6-1 and TRBJ1-5, with 7 bases fitting TRBD1. Germline CDR1 MNHNS, CDR2 SASEGT. The V segment lost 1 base and the J segment 3 bases; nucleotides outside the gene matches: 6. The length of the CDR3 is 16 residues. CDR3 region: CASSEVAGGHNQPQHF. The CDR3 nucleotides are TGTGCCAGCAGTGAAGTGGCAGGGGGTCACAATCAGCCCCAGCATTTT.

J is TRBJ2-1 and V is TRBV4-1; 7 bases are shared with TRBD2. Looked up from germline, CDR1 is MGHRA and CDR2 is YSYEKL. The CDR3 extends over 13 amino acids. V was pared by 0 bases and J by 9 bases, with 2 bases of the junction left unmatched. The CDR3 reads CASSQDRGVEQFF. DNA for the CDR3: TGCGCCAGCAGCCAAGATCGGGGGGTTGAGCAGTTCTTC.

The V and J genes are TRBV4-1 and TRBJ2-1, with D perhaps TRBD1 (6 bases). Germline V gene lookup returns CDR1 MGHRA and CDR2 YSYEKL. Trimming took 1 base from V and 11 from J, leaving 12 bases between them. The CDR3 totals 13 residues. Here the CDR3 reads CASSQALGQKQFF. The CDR3 bases are TGCGCCAGCAGCCAAGCTCTAGGACAGAAGCAGTTCTTC.

The V and J genes are TRBV19 and TRBJ2-5; D gene uncertain. V gave up 5 bases and J gave up 1 base, with 11 bases separating them. Germline V CDR1 and CDR2: LNHDA, SQIVND (reference sequence). This CDR3 region has 14 residues. The DNA of the CDR3 is TGTGCCAGTAGTTCCTCGTCACTCCAAGAGACCCAGTACTTC. The encoded protein is CASSSSSLQETQYF.

This chain uses TRBV3-1 (or the pseudogene TRBV3-2) with TRBJ1-3; possibly TRBD1 for D (5 bases). The CDR3 has 16 residues. Between the trimmed V and J ends, which lost 1 base and 2 bases, there was a span of 12 bases. Germline V gives CDR1 LGHDT, CDR2 YNNKEL (reference sequence). The CDR3 region is CASSQGSIRAGNTIYF. As DNA, the CDR3 is TGTGCCAGCAGCCAAGGTTCTATCAGGGCTGGAAACACCATATATTTT.

The chain employs TRBV9 and TRBJ2-1, with 8 bases fitting TRBD2. The V gene end was trimmed by 4 bases and the J gene end by 3 bases; junction bases not matched to a gene: 6. The CDR3 has 15 amino acids. CDR1 is SGDLS and CDR2 is YYNGEE in the germline V gene. The CDR3 is CASSPPGLVYNEQFF. CDR3 in DNA: TGTGCCAGCAGCCCCCCGGGACTAGTCTACAATGAGCAGTTCTTC.

The chain couples TRBV18 to TRBJ2-5; D is tentatively TRBD1 or TRBD2 (6 bases each). Per germline, CDR1 KGHSH and CDR2 LQKENI. The V end was cut by 3 bases, the J end by 3 bases, with 11 bases between. The CDR3 has 14 amino acids. This chain's CDR3 is CASSPGGGKETQYF. CDR3 nucleotides: TGTGCCAGCTCACCGGGGGGCGGTAAAGAGACCCAGTACTTC.

The V and J genes are TRBV7-2 and TRBJ2-3; 9 positions match TRBD2. The germline CDR1 and CDR2 sequences are SGHTA and FQGNSA. V gave up 4 bases and J gave up 1 base; unmatched junction bases: 0. The CDR3 has 14 residues. The CDR3 spells CASSSSGGTDTQYF. The CDR3 region has the DNA TGTGCCAGCAGCTCTAGCGGGGGCACAGATACGCAGTATTTT.

V is TRBV24-1 and J is TRBJ1-5; D gene uncertain. Trimming took 0 bases from V and 0 from J, leaving 20 bases between them. Germline loops: CDR1 KGHDR, CDR2 SFDVKD. The length of the CDR3 is 20 residues. CDR3 DNA: TGTGCCACCAGTGATTTGGCCGGGCAGGACCGAAAATTTAGCAATCAGCCCCAGCATTTT. Protein sequence: CATSDLAGQDRKFSNQPQHF.

This clone was seen ten or more times. This chain links TRBV7-8 with TRBJ2-3; D not resolved. Trimming stripped 1 base from V and 5 bases from J, with 10 bases between. Germline loops: CDR1 SGHVS, CDR2 FQNEAQ. The CDR3 has 14 residues. The CDR3 DNA reads TGTGCCAGCAGCTTAGATGGACCCTTAGATACGCAGTATTTT. This gives the protein CASSLDGPLDTQYF. The whole variable domain, filled in from reference TRBV7-8 and TRBJ2-3, reads GAGVSQSPRYKVAKRGQDVALRCDPISGHVSLFWYQQALGQGPEFLTYFQNEAQLDKSGLPSDRFFAERPEGSVSTLKIQRTQQEDSAVYLCASSLDGPLDTQYFGPGTRLTVL.

The J gene is TRBJ2-7, the V gene TRBV7-9, with 9 bases identical to TRBD2. This CDR3 has 12 residues. Germline V gene data show CDR1 as SEHNR and CDR2 as FQNEAQ (reference sequence). V lost 7 bases, J lost 6 bases, and 4 bases stayed unmatched. CDR3 sequence: CASTGTSPEQYF. The CDR3 nucleotides read TGTGCCAGCACGGGGACTAGCCCCGAGCAGTACTTC. Drawing the rest from reference TRBV7-9 and TRBJ2-7, the complete variable domain is DTGVSQNPRHKITKRGQNVTFRCDPISEHNRLYWYRQTLGQGPEFLTYFQNEAQLEKSRLLSDRFSAERPKGSFSTLEIQRTEQGDSAMYLCASTGTSPEQYFGPGTRLTVT.

The rearrangement uses TRBV7-2 and TRBJ2-2; no firm D call. The CDR3 is 15 amino acids. Germline CDR1 reads SGHTA; CDR2 reads FQGNSA. Trimming took 1 base from V and 4 from J, leaving 10 bases between them. CDR3 in amino acids: CASSLGKRSTGELFF. CDR3 nucleotide sequence: TGTGCCAGCAGCTTAGGGAAGCGTAGCACCGGGGAGCTGTTTTTT. The complete variable domain, with remaining parts taken from reference TRBV7-2 and TRBJ2-2, reads GAGVSQSPSNKVTEKGKDVELRCDPISGHTALYWYRQSLGQGLEFLIYFQGNSAPDKSGLPSDRFSAERTGGSVSTLTIQRTQQEDSAVYLCASSLGKRSTGELFFGEGSRLTVL.

The V and J genes are TRBV7-2 and TRBJ1-2; unclear D gene. CDR1 is SGHTA, CDR2 FQGNSA, per germline. The CDR3 sequence is 14 residues long. V was pared by 1 base and J by 0 bases, with 6 bases between. The CDR3, as DNA: TGTGCCAGCAGCTTAGGCAGGACTAACTATGGCTACACCTTC. Its protein is CASSLGRTNYGYTF.